This paragraph covers one T cell receptor beta chain sequence. Antigen: not known. This sample was included in a study of response to subunit inactivated influenza vaccine. Whole-study findings and limits: Researchers suggested that each seasonal influenza vaccination recruits few new T cells.

Germline CDR1 is SGHKS and CDR2 is YYEKEE (reference sequence). The CDR3 has 18 residues. The V end was cut by 3 bases, the J end by 2 bases, with 20 bases between. Each CDR3 protein gets one entry after TCRdb re-called the RT-PCR reads with MiXCR. The data show about 500,000 distinct CDR3 sequences, with over 10% seen just once and around 13% held by the top ten. The genes are TRBV5-5 and TRBJ1-4; a possible D gene is TRBD1 (6 bases). The specimen comprised PBMCs from blood, sampled about 40 days after vaccination. The source of this sequence is a man aged 45-60 years who received an inactivated influenza vaccine. For the CDR3, the DNA is TGTGCCAGCAGCTCAGAGGTATACAGGGTTCGGACTAATGAAAAACTGTTTTTT. Its translation is CASSSEVYRVRTNEKLFF.